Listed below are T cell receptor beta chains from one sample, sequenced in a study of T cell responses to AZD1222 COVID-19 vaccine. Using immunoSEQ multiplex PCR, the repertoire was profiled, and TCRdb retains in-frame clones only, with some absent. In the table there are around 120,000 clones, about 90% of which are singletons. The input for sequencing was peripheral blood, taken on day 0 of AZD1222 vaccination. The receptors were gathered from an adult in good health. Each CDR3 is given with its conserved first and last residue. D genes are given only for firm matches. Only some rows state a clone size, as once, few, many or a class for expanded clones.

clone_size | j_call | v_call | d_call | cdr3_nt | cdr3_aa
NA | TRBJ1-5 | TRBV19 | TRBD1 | TGTGCCAGTAGTATAAGCCTCGGGGGTCTGACAGGGGATCAGCCCCAGCATTTT | CASSISLGGLTGDQPQHF
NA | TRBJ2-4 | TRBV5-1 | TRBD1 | TGCGCCAGCAGCCCGACAGGGGCAGCAAACATTCAGTACTTC | CASSPTGAANIQYF
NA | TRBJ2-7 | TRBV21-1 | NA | TGTGCCAGCAGCAAAGGACACTCCTACGAGCAGTACTTC | CASSKGHSYEQYF
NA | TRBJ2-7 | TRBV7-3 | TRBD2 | TGTGCCAGCAGCTCGGTGTGGCGACCGGGGGGCGAGCAGTACTTC | CASSSVWRPGGEQYF
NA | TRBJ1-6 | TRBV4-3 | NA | TGCGCCAGCAGCCAATATGACACGAGGAGCTCCTATAATTCACCCCTCCACTTT | CASSQYDTRSSYNSPLHF
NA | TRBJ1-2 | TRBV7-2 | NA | TGTGCCAGCAGCTTAGCAGTGACTAGGACAGACTATGGCTACACCTTC | CASSLAVTRTDYGYTF
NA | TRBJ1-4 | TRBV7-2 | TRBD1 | TGTGCCAGCAGCTTTCGGACAGGGGGCTTCGGAAAACTGTTTTTT | CASSFRTGGFGKLFF
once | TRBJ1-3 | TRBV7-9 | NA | TGTGCCAGCAGCTTCATTTACCGGGACATCACTGGAAACACCATATATTTT | CASSFIYRDITGNTIYF
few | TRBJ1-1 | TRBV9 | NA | TGTGCCAGCAGCGTAGGCGACACACTTGAAGCTTTCTTT | CASSVGDTLEAFF
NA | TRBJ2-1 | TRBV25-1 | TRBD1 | TGTGCCAGCAGTGAATACAGGGGGTCCTACAATGAGCAGTTCTTC | CASSEYRGSYNEQFF
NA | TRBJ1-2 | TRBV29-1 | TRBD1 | TGCAGCGCCTCGGGACAGGGTGGGAACTATGGCTACACCTTC | CSASGQGGNYGYTF
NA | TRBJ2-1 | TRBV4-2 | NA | TGTGCCAGCAGCCGACGGAGCTCCTACAATGAGCAGTTCTTC | CASSRRSSYNEQFF
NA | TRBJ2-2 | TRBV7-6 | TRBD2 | TGTGCCAGCAGCTGGGAAGCGGGGGGCACCGGAGGGGAGCTGTTTTTT | CASSWEAGGTGGELFF
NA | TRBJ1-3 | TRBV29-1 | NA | TGCAGCGTTGTAGGCATCTCTGGAAACACCATATATTTT | CSVVGISGNTIYF
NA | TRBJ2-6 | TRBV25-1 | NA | TGTGCCAGCAGTTTTCCGACTGTATCTGGGGCCAACGTCCTGACTTTC | CASSFPTVSGANVLTF
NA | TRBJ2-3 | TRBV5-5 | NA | TGTGCCAGCAGCTCGGGACCCTCAGATACGCAGTATTTT | CASSSGPSDTQYF
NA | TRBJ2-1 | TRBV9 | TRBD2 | TGTGCCAGCAGGAGACTAGCGAGGTCCTACAATGAGCAGTTCTTC | CASRRLARSYNEQFF
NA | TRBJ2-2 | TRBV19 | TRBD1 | TGTGCCAGTATACACGCCGGGACAGGGGAGGTCGGGGAGCTGTTTTTT | CASIHAGTGEVGELFF
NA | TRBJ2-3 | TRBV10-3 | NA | TGTGCCATCAACTCGCGAGGGGCCACAGATACGCAGTATTTT | CAINSRGATDTQYF
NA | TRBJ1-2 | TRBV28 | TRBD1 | TGTGCCAGCAGTTCGGGACAGGGGTATGACTATGGCTACACCTTC | CASSSGQGYDYGYTF
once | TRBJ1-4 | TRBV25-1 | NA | TGTGCCAGCAGTGAATCCCCCGGAAGGGAAAAACTGTTTTTT | CASSESPGREKLFF
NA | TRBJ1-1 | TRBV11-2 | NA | TGTGCCAGCAGCCGCCTCGTGGACGCGAACACTGAAGCTTTCTTT | CASSRLVDANTEAFF
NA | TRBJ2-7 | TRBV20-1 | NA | TGCAGTGCTCGGACCCCTTACGAGCAGTACTTC | CSARTPYEQYF
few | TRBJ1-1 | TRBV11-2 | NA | TGTGCCAGCAGCTTAGATCGGGCAGAGAATACTCGAGCTTTCTTT | CASSLDRAENTRAFF
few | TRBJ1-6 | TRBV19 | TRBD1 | TGTGCCAGTAAAGGGACAGGGGATTCACCCCTCCACTTT | CASKGTGDSPLHF
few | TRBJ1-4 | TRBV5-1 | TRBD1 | TGCGCCAGCAGCTTGGGCGACAGGGATAATGAAAAACTGTTTTTT | CASSLGDRDNEKLFF
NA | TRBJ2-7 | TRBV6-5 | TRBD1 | TGTGCCAGCAGCCTGGGACAGGGGTCTTACGAGCAGTACTTC | CASSLGQGSYEQYF
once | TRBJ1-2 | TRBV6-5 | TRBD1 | TGTGCCAGTACCCGACAGGGGACTAGCTATGGCTACACCTTC | CASTRQGTSYGYTF